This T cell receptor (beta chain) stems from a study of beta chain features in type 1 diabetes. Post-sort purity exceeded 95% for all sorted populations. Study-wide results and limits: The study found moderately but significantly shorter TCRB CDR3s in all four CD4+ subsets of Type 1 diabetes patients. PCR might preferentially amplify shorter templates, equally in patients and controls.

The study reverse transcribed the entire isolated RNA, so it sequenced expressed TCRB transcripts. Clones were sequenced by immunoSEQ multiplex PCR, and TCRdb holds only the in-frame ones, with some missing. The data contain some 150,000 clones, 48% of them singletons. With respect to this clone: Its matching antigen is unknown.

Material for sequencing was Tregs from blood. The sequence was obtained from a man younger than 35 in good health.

The CDR3 is CASKLTDLNTEAFF. The CDR3 DNA follows: TGCGCCAGCAAACTGACAGACCTGAACACTGAAGCTTTCTTT. This sequence joins TRBV4-1 and TRBJ1-1, with D tentatively TRBD1 (5 bases). The CDR3 extends over 14 amino acids. Germline V gene data show CDR1 as MGHRA and CDR2 as YSYEKL. The V and J ends lost 7 bases and 0 bases respectively, with 12 bases between them.